This T cell receptor beta chain appears in the sequencing data of a study of cytomegalovirus exposure and HLA in healthy donors. The CDR3 has 12 residues. The count of this clone is one. The study ran its PCR with 60 Vbeta and 13 Jbeta primers. Here immunoSEQ multiplex PCR was the method, and the copy in TCRdb shows in-frame clones only, minus some. Here the sample spans 100,000 to 150,000 clones, 80% to 85% being singletons. Sequencing was carried out using PBMCs. The clonotype was recovered from a human donor in good health. This chain joins TRBV21-1 and TRBJ2-7; TRBD2 is the table's D call and was not checked against the DNA. TRBV21-1 is listed as a pseudogene. DNA of the CDR3: TGTGCCAGCAGCAAAGGACTAGCGGGGGGGCACTTC. It translates to CASSKGLAGGHF.